The 21 T cell receptor beta chains presented below share a single source sample, sequenced in a study of cytomegalovirus exposure and HLA in healthy donors. Only in-frame clones appear in the TCRdb table, and some are missing; sequencing was by immunoSEQ multiplex PCR. The sample shows about 330,000 clones, approximately 86% of them seen only once. The source material was PBMCs. The receptor set was obtained from a woman under 40 in good health and CMV-seropositive.

J is TRBJ1-5 and V is TRBV7-9; weak D call: TRBD1 (6 bases). Germline CDR1 and CDR2: SEHNR and FQNEAQ (reference sequence). The CDR3 covers 14 residues. Trimming removed 5 bases from V and 6 bases from J, with 14 bases in between. The CDR3 DNA reads TGTGCCAGCAGCCGAACAGGGAGCGGTCAGCCCCAGCATTTT. This gives the protein CASSRTGSGQPQHF.

This chain uses TRBV27 with TRBJ2-3; 8 bases are shared with TRBD2. Unmatched junction bases numbered 8, after V lost 4 bases and J lost 2 bases. The CDR3 has 16 residues. Germline CDR1 reads MNHEY; CDR2 reads SMNVEV (reference sequence). CDR3 in amino acids: CASSWVAGPHTDTQYF. In DNA form, the CDR3 reads TGTGCCAGCAGTTGGGTAGCGGGGCCCCACACAGATACGCAGTATTTT.

This rearrangement joins TRBV7-8 to TRBJ2-7, with no clear D. V dropped 1 base and J dropped 1 base, with 8 bases sitting between them. The length of the CDR3 is 14 residues. CDR1 and CDR2 (germline): SGHVS, FQNEAQ. CDR3 nucleotide sequence: TGTGCCAGCAGCTTAGAGGGTCCGTCCTACGAGCAGTACTTC. Translation gives CASSLEGPSYEQYF.

The J gene is TRBJ1-1, the V gene TRBV27, with a weak D call TRBD1 (6 bases). Per germline, CDR1 MNHEY and CDR2 SMNVEV (reference sequence). This CDR3 has 15 amino acids. With 6 bases removed from V and 1 base from J, the gap between germline ends came to 15 bases. This chain's CDR3 is CASSLQQGSNTEAFF. The CDR3 DNA reads TGTGCCAGCAGCCTCCAACAGGGATCGAACACTGAAGCTTTCTTT.

V is TRBV18 and J is TRBJ2-5; D not resolved. The germline gives CDR1 KGHSH, CDR2 LQKENI. Trimming removed 2 bases from V and 2 bases from J, with 9 bases in between. This CDR3 has 14 residues. The CDR3 bases are TGTGCCAGCTCACCAACGACAACACAAGAGACCCAGTACTTC. Its protein is CASSPTTTQETQYF.

Details on this clone: The conserved final phenylalanine or tryptophan is absent from the CDR3, which likely points to a read error. It is unclear where the CDR3 begins or ends on the DNA, so no DNA is shown, and the CDR3 is as TCRdb lists it. The chain links TRBV7-2 to TRBJ2-3; the D call of TRBD2 is as the table states it, not checked on the DNA. The CDR3 region is 15 residues in length, termini included. The germline gives CDR1 SGHTA, CDR2 FQGNSA. The CDR3 loop is CASSLSGAGGIRSNL.

The chain combines TRBV6-5 with TRBJ1-2; D call uncertain. From germline, CDR1 is MNHEY and CDR2 SVGAGI. The V end lost 3 bases, the J end lost 3 bases, and 11 bases lay between the germline ends. This CDR3 has 14 amino acids. CDR3: CASSYGDTYYGYTF. DNA for the CDR3: TGTGCCAGCAGTTATGGAGATACCTACTATGGCTACACCTTC.

The genes are TRBV5-8 and TRBJ1-5; D is unclear. The CDR3 length is 15 residues. Trimming removed 4 bases from V and 3 bases from J, with 14 bases in between. The V gene's germline CDR1 is SGHTS and CDR2 YDEGEE. CDR3 coding DNA: TGTGCCAGCAGCCTAGGACGGTACCTCAATCAGCCCCAGCATTTT. Translation: CASSLGRYLNQPQHF.

This clone has only a few counts. The chain uses TRBV5-1 and TRBJ2-7, with D perhaps TRBD2 (5 bases). The CDR3 totals 14 residues. Germline V gene data show CDR1 as SGHRS and CDR2 as YFSETQ. V was cut by 2 bases and J by 1 base, with 10 bases left in between. CDR3 sequence: CASSFEGGSYEQYF. The CDR3 DNA reads TGCGCCAGCAGCTTTGAGGGTGGGTCCTACGAGCAGTACTTC.

This clone was seen just once. The V call is TRBV30, the J call TRBJ1-1; D perhaps matches TRBD1 (5 bases). V was pared by 2 bases and J by 3 bases, with 16 bases between. The CDR3 contains 15 residues. Germline values: CDR1 GTSNPN, CDR2 SVGIG (reference sequence). The CDR3 region has the DNA TGTGCCTGGAGTACAGCTAGGGGCCAGGACACTGAAGCTTTCTTT. Translated, it gives CAWSTARGQDTEAFF.

The gene calls are TRBV2 and TRBJ1-5; D is uncertain. Between the trimmed V and J ends, which lost 3 bases and 4 bases, there was a span of 13 bases. CDR1 and CDR2 from the germline V gene are SNHLY and FYNNEI. This CDR3 is 15 amino acids long. This chain's CDR3 is CASSESGRVNQPQHF. The CDR3 nucleotides are TGTGCCAGCAGTGAGTCGGGGAGGGTAAATCAGCCCCAGCATTTT.

This clone was seen once. The junction departs from germline at one end; a sequencing error may be responsible. The chain uses TRBV27 and TRBJ2-1, with TRBD2 as a possible D gene (6 bases). CDR3 length: 19 amino acids. Per the germline V gene, CDR1 is MNHEY and CDR2 is SMNVEV (reference sequence). The CDR3 region is CASGLIGPRGASSYNEQFF. The CDR3 DNA reads as TGTGCCAGCGGTTTGATTGGTCCGCGCGGGGCAAGCTCCTACAATGAGCAGTTCTTC.

The chain recombines TRBV11-1 with TRBJ2-1, with 11 bases identical to TRBD2. Trimming cost V 5 bases and J 0 bases; bases outside gene matches: 12. The CDR3 runs to 19 residues. The germline V gene has CDR1 SGHAT and CDR2 FQDESV (reference sequence). The CDR3 here is CASSRALAGGPSSYNEQFF. CDR3 in DNA: TGTGCCAGCAGCAGGGCTCTAGCGGGAGGTCCTAGCTCCTACAATGAGCAGTTCTTC.

This chain uses TRBV6-1 with TRBJ1-2, with 8 bases matching TRBD1. V was pared by 3 bases and J by 5 bases, with 8 bases of the junction left unmatched. The CDR3 consists of 15 residues. Looked up from germline, CDR1 is MNHNS and CDR2 is SASEGT. CDR3 in amino acids: CASSEQGAQHYGYTF. DNA of the CDR3: TGTGCCAGCAGTGAGCAGGGGGCTCAGCATTATGGCTACACCTTC.

The J gene is TRBJ1-2, the V gene TRBV5-1; possible D gene TRBD1, 5 bases. Germline V gene sequence: CDR1 SGHRS, CDR2 YFSETQ. The V and J ends lost 6 bases and 5 bases respectively, with 11 bases between them. This CDR3 region has 12 residues. For the CDR3, the DNA is TGCGCCAGCAAAAACGGGGGGTATGGCTACACCTTC. This sequence encodes CASKNGGYGYTF.

V and J are TRBV14 and TRBJ1-2; D gene unclear. Trimming stripped 4 bases from V and 7 bases from J, with 16 bases between. CDR3 length: 14 amino acids. Germline assignment: CDR1 SGHDN and CDR2 FVKESK. The CDR3 DNA reads TGTGCCAGCAGCCCAGGACTAATCGGGATTGGCTACACCTTC. This sequence encodes CASSPGLIGIGYTF.

The chain employs TRBV28 and TRBJ2-1; D tentatively reads TRBD1 or TRBD2 (5 bases each). CDR3 length: 15 residues. V lost 10 bases and J lost 0, with 16 bases in between. Per germline, CDR1 MDHEN and CDR2 SYDVKM. The CDR3 region has the DNA TGTGCCACCCATGGGACCGAAGGCTCCTACAATGAGCAGTTCTTC. Translation: CATHGTEGSYNEQFF.

This rearrangement joins TRBV19 to TRBJ1-1, with 7 bases that match TRBD1. CDR1 is LNHDA and CDR2 is SQIVND in the germline V gene (reference sequence). V lost 5 bases and J lost 3; bases outside the gene matches: 6. This CDR3 comprises 14 residues. The CDR3 bases are TGTGCCAGTAGTGCCGCCAGGGGGTACACTGAAGCTTTCTTT. Amino acid sequence: CASSAARGYTEAFF.

The chain links TRBV30 to TRBJ2-7; 8 bases map to TRBD2. Germline values: CDR1 GTSNPN, CDR2 SVGIG (reference sequence). This CDR3 comprises 17 residues. Losses at the gene ends were 0 bases for V and 3 bases for J; bases not matched to a gene: 13. The CDR3 loop is CAWSVRLRTSYFYEQYF. CDR3 coding DNA: TGTGCCTGGAGTGTACGGCTAAGGACTAGCTACTTCTACGAGCAGTACTTC.

This chain uses TRBV28 with TRBJ2-2; 8 nucleotides align to TRBD1. Germline CDR1 MDHEN, CDR2 SYDVKM. The CDR3 is 15 residues long. The trim removed 5 bases at V and 7 bases at J, leaving 9 bases unmatched. The CDR3 sequence is CASSPRTGYHGELFF. CDR3 coding DNA: TGTGCCAGCAGTCCCCGGACAGGGTATCACGGGGAGCTGTTTTTT.

The chain recombines TRBV15 with TRBJ2-7, with D tentatively TRBD1 (6 bases). The germline V and J ends were trimmed by 0 bases and 0 bases, with 12 bases remaining between them. Germline V CDR1 and CDR2: LNHNV, YYDKDF (reference sequence). The CDR3 contains 16 residues. Written as DNA, the CDR3 is TGTGCCACCAGCAGAGAACGGGACATTAACTCCTACGAGCAGTACTTC. Translation gives CATSRERDINSYEQYF.